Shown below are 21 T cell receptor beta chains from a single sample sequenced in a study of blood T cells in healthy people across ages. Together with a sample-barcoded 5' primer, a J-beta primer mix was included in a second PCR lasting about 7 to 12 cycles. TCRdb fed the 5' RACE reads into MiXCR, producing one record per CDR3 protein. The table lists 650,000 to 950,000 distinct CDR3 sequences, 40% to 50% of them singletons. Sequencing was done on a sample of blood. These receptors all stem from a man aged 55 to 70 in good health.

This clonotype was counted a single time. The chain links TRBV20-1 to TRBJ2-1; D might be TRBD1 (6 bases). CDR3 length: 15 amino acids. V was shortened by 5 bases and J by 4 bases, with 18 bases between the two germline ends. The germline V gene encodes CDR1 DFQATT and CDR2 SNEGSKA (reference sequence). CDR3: CSASLPGADYNEQFF. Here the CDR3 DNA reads TGCAGTGCTTCTCTCCCAGGGGCGGATTACAATGAGCAGTTCTTC.

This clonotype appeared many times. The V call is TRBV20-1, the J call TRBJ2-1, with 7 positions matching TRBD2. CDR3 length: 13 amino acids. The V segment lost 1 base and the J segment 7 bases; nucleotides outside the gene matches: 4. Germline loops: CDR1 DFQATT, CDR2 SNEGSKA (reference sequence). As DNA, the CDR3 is TGCAGTGCTAGAGGCGGGGGTAGAAATGAGCAGTTCTTC. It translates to CSARGGGRNEQFF.

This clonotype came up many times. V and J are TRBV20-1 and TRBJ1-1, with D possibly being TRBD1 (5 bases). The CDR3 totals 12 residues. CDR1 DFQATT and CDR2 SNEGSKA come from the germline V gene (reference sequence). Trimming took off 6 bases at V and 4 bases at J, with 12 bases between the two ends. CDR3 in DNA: TGCAGTGCCTTCAGGGTGACCACTGAAGCTTTCTTT. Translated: CSAFRVTTEAFF.

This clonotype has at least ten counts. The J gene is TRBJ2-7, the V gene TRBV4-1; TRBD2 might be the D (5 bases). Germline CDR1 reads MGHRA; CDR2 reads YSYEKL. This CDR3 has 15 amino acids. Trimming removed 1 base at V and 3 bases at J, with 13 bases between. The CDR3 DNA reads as TGCGCCAGCAGCCAAGCTCAAGGACTCGTCTACGAGCAGTACTTC. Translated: CASSQAQGLVYEQYF.

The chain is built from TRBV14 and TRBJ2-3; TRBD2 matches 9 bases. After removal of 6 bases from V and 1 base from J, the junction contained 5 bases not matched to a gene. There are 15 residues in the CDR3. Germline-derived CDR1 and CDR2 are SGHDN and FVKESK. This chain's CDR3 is CASSLLAGRTDTQYF. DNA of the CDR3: TGTGCCAGCAGTTTGCTAGCGGGGCGCACAGATACGCAGTATTTT.

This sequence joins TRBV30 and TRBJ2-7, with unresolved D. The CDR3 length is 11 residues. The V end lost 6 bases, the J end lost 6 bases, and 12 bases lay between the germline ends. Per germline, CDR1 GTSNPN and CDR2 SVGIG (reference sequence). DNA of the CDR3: TGTGCCTGCCCCGGGTGGGTCGAGCAGTACTTC. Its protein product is CACPGWVEQYF.

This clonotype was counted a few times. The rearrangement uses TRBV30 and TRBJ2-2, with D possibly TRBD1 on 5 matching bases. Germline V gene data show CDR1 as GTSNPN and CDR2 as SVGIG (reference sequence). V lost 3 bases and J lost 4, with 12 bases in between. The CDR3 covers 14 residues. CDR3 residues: CAWRKGAPTGELFF. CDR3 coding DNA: TGTGCCTGGAGAAAAGGGGCGCCCACCGGGGAGCTGTTTTTT.

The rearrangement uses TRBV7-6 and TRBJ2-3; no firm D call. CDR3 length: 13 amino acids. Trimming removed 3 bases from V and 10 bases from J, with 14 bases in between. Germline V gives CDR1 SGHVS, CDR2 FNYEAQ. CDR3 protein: CASSFDSWYAQYF. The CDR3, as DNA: TGTGCCAGCAGCTTTGATAGTTGGTATGCGCAGTATTTT.

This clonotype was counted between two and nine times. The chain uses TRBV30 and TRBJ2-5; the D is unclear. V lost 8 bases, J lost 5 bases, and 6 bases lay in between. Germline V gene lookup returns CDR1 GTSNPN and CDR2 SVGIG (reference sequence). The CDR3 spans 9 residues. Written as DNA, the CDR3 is TGTGCCCTCGGGGAGACCCAGTACTTC. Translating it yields CALGETQYF.

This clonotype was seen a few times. The CDR3 nucleotides read TGCGCCAGCACCTCAGGAGACGACTACACCTTC. As protein: CASTSGDDYTF. The gene calls are TRBV4-1 and TRBJ1-2; D gene ambiguous. With 7 bases removed from V and 10 bases from J, the gap between germline ends came to 13 bases. Germline CDR1 is MGHRA and CDR2 is YSYEKL. The CDR3 is made up of 11 amino acids.

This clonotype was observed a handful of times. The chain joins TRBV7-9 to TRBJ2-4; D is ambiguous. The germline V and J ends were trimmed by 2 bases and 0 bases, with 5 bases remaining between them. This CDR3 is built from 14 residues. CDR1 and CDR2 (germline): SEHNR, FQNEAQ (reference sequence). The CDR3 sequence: CASSLTQAKNIQYF. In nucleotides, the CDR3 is TGTGCCAGCAGCTTAACACAAGCCAAAAACATTCAGTACTTC.

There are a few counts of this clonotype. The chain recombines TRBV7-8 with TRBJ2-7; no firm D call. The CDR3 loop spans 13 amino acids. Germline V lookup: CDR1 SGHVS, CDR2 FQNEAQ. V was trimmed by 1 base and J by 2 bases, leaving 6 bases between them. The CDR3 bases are TGTGCCAGCAGCTTAGTGCCGGCCTACGAGCAGTACTTC. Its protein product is CASSLVPAYEQYF.

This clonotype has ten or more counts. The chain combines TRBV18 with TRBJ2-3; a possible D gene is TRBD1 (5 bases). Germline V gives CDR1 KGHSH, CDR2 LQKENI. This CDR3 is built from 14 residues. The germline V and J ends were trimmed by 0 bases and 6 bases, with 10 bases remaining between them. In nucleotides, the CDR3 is TGTGCCAGCTCACCACCGGGGCGTGCGGATACGCAGTATTTT. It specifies CASSPPGRADTQYF.

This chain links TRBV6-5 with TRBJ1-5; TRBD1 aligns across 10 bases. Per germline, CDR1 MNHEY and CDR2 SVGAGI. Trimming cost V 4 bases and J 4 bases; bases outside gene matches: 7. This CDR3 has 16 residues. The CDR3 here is CASSSSGQGRNQPQHF. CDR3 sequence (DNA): TGTGCCAGCAGTTCCTCGGGACAGGGGAGAAATCAGCCCCAGCATTTT.

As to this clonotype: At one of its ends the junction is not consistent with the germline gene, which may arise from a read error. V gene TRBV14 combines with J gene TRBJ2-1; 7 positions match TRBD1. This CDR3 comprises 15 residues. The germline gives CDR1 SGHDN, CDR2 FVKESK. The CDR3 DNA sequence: TGTGCCAGCAGCCGTCAGGGGGTGGGATACAATGAGCGGTTCTTC. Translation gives CASSRQGVGYNERFF.

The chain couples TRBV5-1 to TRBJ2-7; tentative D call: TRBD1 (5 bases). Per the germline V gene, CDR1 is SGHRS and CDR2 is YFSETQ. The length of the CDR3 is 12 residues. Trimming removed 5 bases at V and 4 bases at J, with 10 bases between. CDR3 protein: CASSRGMYEQYF. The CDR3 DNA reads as TGCGCCAGCAGTAGGGGCATGTACGAGCAGTACTTC.

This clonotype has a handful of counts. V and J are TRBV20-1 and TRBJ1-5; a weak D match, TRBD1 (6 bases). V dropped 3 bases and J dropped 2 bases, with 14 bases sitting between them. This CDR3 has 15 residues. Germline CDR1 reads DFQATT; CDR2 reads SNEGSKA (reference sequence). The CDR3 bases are TGCAGTGCTAGGGGGAACAGGGTGGGCAATCAGCCCCAGCATTTT. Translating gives CSARGNRVGNQPQHF.

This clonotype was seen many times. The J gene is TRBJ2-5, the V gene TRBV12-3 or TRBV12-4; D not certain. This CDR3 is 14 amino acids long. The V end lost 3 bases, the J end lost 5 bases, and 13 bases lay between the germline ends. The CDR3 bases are TGTGCCAGCAGTTTTTTCAAGGAAAAGGAGACCCAGTACTTC. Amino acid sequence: CASSFFKEKETQYF.

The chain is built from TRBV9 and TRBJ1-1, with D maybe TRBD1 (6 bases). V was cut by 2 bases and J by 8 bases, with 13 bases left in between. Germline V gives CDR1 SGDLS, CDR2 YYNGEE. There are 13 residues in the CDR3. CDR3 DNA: TGTGCCAGCAGCGTCCGACAGGCTTCAGAAGCTTTCTTT. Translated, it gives CASSVRQASEAFF.

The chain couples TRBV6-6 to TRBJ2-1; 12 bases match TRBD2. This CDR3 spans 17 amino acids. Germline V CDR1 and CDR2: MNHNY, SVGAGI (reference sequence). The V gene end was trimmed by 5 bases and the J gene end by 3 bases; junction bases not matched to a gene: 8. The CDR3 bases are TGTGCCAGCAGTACCCTGACTAGCGGGGGTGTCTACAATGAGCAGTTCTTC. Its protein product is CASSTLTSGGVYNEQFF.

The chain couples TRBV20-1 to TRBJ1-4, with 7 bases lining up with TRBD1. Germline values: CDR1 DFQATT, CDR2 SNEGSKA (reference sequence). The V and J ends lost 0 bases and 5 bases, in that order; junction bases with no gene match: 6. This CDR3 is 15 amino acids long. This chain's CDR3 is CSARDLGQNNEKLFF. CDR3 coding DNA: TGCAGTGCTAGAGATCTGGGACAGAACAATGAAAAACTGTTTTTT.